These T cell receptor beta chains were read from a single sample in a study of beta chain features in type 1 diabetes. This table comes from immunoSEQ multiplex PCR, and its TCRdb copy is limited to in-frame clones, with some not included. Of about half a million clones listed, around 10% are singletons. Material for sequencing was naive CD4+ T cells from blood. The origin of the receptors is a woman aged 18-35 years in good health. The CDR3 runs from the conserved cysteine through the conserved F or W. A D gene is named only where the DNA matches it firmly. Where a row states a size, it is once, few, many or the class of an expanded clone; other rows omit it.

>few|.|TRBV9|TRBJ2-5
TGTGCCAGCAGCGTAAAGTGGGGTCAAGAGACCCAGTACTTC
CASSVKWGQETQYF
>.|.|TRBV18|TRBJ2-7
TGTGCCAGCTCACCACCGGTGGCAGGGAACTACGAGCAGTACTTC
CASSPPVAGNYEQYF
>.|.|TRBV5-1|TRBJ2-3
TGCGCCAGCAGCTTGTTTCTCGGGGCTGAGGATACGCAGTATTTT
CASSLFLGAEDTQYF
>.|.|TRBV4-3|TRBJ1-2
TGCGCCAGCAGCCAAGTGGCAGCCGCGGTCTCTGGCTACACCTTC
CASSQVAAAVSGYTF
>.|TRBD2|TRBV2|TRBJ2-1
TGTGCCAGCAGACTAGCGGGAGGGCTATCGCAGTTCTTC
CASRLAGGLSQFF
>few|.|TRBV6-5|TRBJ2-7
TGTGCCAGCAGTTACTCATGGGGGCGCTACGAGCAGTACTTC
CASSYSWGRYEQYF
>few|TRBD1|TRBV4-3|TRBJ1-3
TGCGCCAGCAGTCAGGACAGGGTAGGAAACACCATATATTTT
CASSQDRVGNTIYF
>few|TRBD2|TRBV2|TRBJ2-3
TGTGCCAGCTCCCGCCTCGGACTAGCGGGAACCACAGATACGCAGTATTTT
CASSRLGLAGTTDTQYF
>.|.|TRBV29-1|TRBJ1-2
TGCAGCGTTGAAGGCTCTTCTAACTATGGCTACACCTTC
CSVEGSSNYGYTF
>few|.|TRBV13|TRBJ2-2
TGTGCCAGCAGCTTAGGACTACAGAACACCGGGGAGCTGTTTTTT
CASSLGLQNTGELFF
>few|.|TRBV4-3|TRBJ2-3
TGCGCCAGCAGCCAAGATAAAACTAGCTGGCGCCTTACAGATACGCAGTATTTT
CASSQDKTSWRLTDTQYF
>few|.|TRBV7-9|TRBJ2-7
TGTGCCAGCAGCTCAGCAGCCTACGAGCAGTACTTC
CASSSAAYEQYF
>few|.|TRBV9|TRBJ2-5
TGTGCCGGCAGCCTGGGTAGGGGCGTGACAGAGACCCAGTACTTC
CAGSLGRGVTETQYF
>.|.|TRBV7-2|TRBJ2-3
TGTGCCAGCAGCTTACAGGGGTTATTATCAGATACGCAGTATTTT
CASSLQGLLSDTQYF
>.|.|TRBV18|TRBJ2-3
TGTGCCAGCTCACCCTTGTCGGATACGCAGTATTTT
CASSPLSDTQYF
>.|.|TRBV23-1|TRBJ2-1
TGCGCCAGCAGTCAATCGCAATGGGTATGGCAGTTCTTC
CASSQSQWVWQFF
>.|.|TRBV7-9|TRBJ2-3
TGTGCCAGCAGTTTAAATACGCAGTATTTT
CASSLNTQYF
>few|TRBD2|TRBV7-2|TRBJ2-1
TGTGCCAGCAGCTCGACGGGACTAGCGGGAAATGAGCAGTTCTTC
CASSSTGLAGNEQFF